The following is a T cell receptor beta chain sequence with its context. The specificity of this receptor is unknown. The input lacks base qualities; no much larger clone sits a single base away. The cohort was made up of 666 healthy bone marrow donors. At the time of sampling, all cohort members were nominally healthy, though unrecorded immune exposures were likely present. The donor was CMV seronegative and was included in the group of several hundred seronegative cohort members. A peripheral blood sample was provided by each donor, and peripheral blood mononuclear cells were used for TCR beta sequencing. The Qiagen DNeasy Blood Extraction Kit was used to extract genomic DNA from the blood cell samples. This sample is drawn from a study of cytomegalovirus exposure and HLA in healthy donors (dated by TCRdb to 2015 to 2018). Background for the entire study: An earlier analysis of about 530 of the donors reported 276 Gb of sequence data and 100 million to 120 million unique TCR beta sequences obtained from roughly 170 million T cells. An early release covering roughly 640 HLA-typed donors comprised about 320 gigabases of sequencing data and some 79 million unique TCR sequences. Of the approximately 400 genotyped donors, 81% fell in the genetic ancestry cluster associated with self-reported Caucasian donors. The aim of the study was to test whether cataloging public T cell receptors could identify signatures of past pathogen exposure. The T cell repertoires of several hundred subjects were profiled by immunosequencing and related to cytomegalovirus serostatus. Along with the approximately 700-subject first cohort, a separate validation cohort of around 110 different subjects was used. The study combined high-throughput TCR immunosequencing, statistical association of individual TCRs with disease status, and machine learning to predict cytomegalovirus infection status. To study patterns of TCR occurrence, a later analysis re-analyzed previously published TCR beta repertoires from around 660 donors and added high-resolution HLA genotyping. Rather than using new phenotypic data, the later analysis identified candidate immune exposures from TCR beta sequences and from how often those sequences occurred across donors. In an earlier analysis of over 550 of the donors, high-throughput TCR beta sequencing was used to judge whether each TCR beta V gene segment behaved as functional or pseudogenic. Donor age, sex, ethnicity and CMV serostatus were compiled alongside the repertoire data. Genome-wide SNP genotypes for about 65% of the roughly 670 donors were used in a later genetic analysis, which treated that subset as a discovery cohort. All discovery cohort repertoires had been generated using a single sequencing platform. Both class I and class II loci were covered by HLA typing, at four-digit resolution. The number of typed donors differed by locus: 629-630 for A, B, C, DRB1 and DQB1; 500 to 550 for DQA1; 606 for DPA1; and around 450 for DPB1. A few DR-DQ haplotypes were treated as single units for association and clustering because of strong linkage in the cohort. Among about 410 genotyped donors of the cohort, an average of around 250,000 unique TCR beta nucleotide sequences was sequenced per donor, of which about 19% were non-productive. What the research found in general, with its limitations: Most CMV-associated TCR beta chains appeared to be HLA-restricted in a later analysis, and the HLA associations seemed to be driven largely by CMV exposure. For the cohort, immune exposure information was limited to CMV serostatus. Compared with equally common non-associated chains, HLA-associated TCR beta chains in a later analysis were more clonally expanded and had lower generation probabilities. In this cohort, only TCR beta chains were sequenced, and detectable features were limited by the absence of alpha or paired-chain data. A later genetic analysis reported fewer N-insertions in productive TCRs among donors in an Asian-associated ancestry cluster than the approximately 670-donor mean. The authors suggested that the approach could potentially be extended to other disease states and immunological phenotypes. A cluster of highly shared sequence variants was judged likely to be a technical artifact of the sequencing pipeline. In vitro tests confirmed that a few of the cytomegalovirus-associated TCR beta chains recognize cytomegalovirus antigens. A later analysis found that TCR association rates varied across HLA loci, with DRB1 alleles showing the most associated TCRs and HLA-C alleles the fewest. Because the 87-base-pair reads could not distinguish some IMGT-functional V segments, including TRBV6-2 and TRBV6-3, those segments were excluded. A further reported finding was that TCR beta sequences accurately predicted the HLA-A and HLA-B alleles for most subjects in the first cohort. Cytomegalovirus status was reported to be diagnosed by the classifier with high specificity and sensitivity in both the original and validation cohorts. Strong co-occurrence of HLA alleles, especially DR and DQ, made assigning TCR associations to individual alleles difficult. Correlated functional status among segregating V segments might reflect linkage disequilibrium, but an unknown experimental factor could not be ruled out. In a later analysis, about 16,000 TCR beta sequences were associated with specific HLA alleles at a false discovery rate of 0.05. An earlier analysis of approximately 540 of the donors showed that most TCR beta V segments appeared in productive rearrangements either about 87% or about 30% of the time, which broadly matched IMGT annotations. In a later genetic analysis, a missense DCLRE1C variant was associated with V-gene and J-gene trimming of TCR beta chains, and the association was replicated in an independent cohort. Presence/absence analyses assumed roughly uniform sequencing depth across donors, an assumption that may not hold. The study listed 164 TCR beta chains as associated with cytomegalovirus. Because HLA typing was missing for some donors at each locus, association tests included only the typed subset. The earlier analysis of a few hundred of the donors excluded roughly 17 rarely observed V segments, including chromosome 9 orphons, because counts were too low. Several of the top co-occurrence clusters appeared to be linked to parvovirus B19, influenza, CMV and Epstein-Barr virus, according to a later analysis. Most TCR sequences were seen in very few donors, while some public TCRs were found in many individuals.

The method was the immunoSEQ multiplex PCR assay. A mixture of 60 forward primers for TCR Vbeta segments and 13 reverse primers for TCR Jbeta segments was used in the multiplex PCR. A multiplex PCR assay on genomic DNA amplified the CDR3 region of rearranged TCR beta genes. On the Illumina HiSeq System, the amplified TCR beta libraries were sequenced as 87-base-pair reads. On the study's bioinformatics: In a later analysis, roughly 80 million unique TCR beta chains were counted across the roughly 700 repertoires, and some 10 million of these chains were shared by at least two donors. To remove PCR and sequencing errors, raw reads were error-corrected and collapsed into unique sequences using a nearest-neighbor algorithm that merged closely related sequences. V, D and J gene segments were assigned by aligning CDR3 sequences to IMGT reference sequences. For a sequence to be retained, a match of at least six nucleotides to both a V gene segment and a J gene segment was required. A rearrangement counted as productive if the CDR3 had no stop codons and remained in frame with V and J, and every other rearrangement counted as non-productive. CDR3 was defined by IMGT convention, running from the second conserved V-encoded cysteine to the conserved J-encoded phenylalanine. The earlier analysis of about 530 of the donors excluded any sequence lacking an unambiguous match to a single V gene segment. An earlier analysis of approximately 590 of the donors classified V segments as functional when productive rearrangements were above 56.7% and as segregating when the standard deviation between donors was above 5%. A statistical classification framework was built for diagnosing cytomegalovirus status from the catalog of TCR beta chain sequences. In a later analysis, TCR nucleotide sequences were compared against IMGT/GENE-DB human TR gene sequences so that V and J genes could be assigned. A later analysis assigned CDR3 sequences and most-parsimonious VDJ recombination scenarios with the TCRdist pipeline. In a later analysis, each TCR beta chain was defined by its CDR3 amino acid sequence together with its V-gene family, and reads lacking a unique V-gene family were excluded. To address suspected cross-contamination and a sequencing artifact, a later analysis removed over 500 highly shared, low-generation-probability nucleotide sequences. In a later analysis, a clonal expansion index for each public chain was calculated from normalized within-repertoire ranks of inferred template counts. In a later analysis, generation probabilities were computed with a VDJ recombination model fitted to out-of-frame rearrangements, and the resulting probabilities were checked against IGoR. In a later analysis, hypergeometric tests were used to score TCR-TCR, TCR-HLA and TCR-CMV co-occurrence, with a repertoire-size bias correction applied to TCR pairs. In a later analysis, false discovery rates were estimated by permuting HLA or CMV assignments 20 times. In a later analysis, co-occurring TCRs were grouped using DBSCAN, with TCRdist sequence similarity added in when clustering inside HLA-allele-positive subsets. For co-occurrence clustering, repertoires with fewer than 30,000 or more than 120,000 public chains were excluded, along with 5 or 6 repertoires with anomalous nucleotide sharing. Not all clones reach the TCRdb copy of this immuneACCESS table, which keeps in-frame sequences only. Checked studies attribute under half of the gap to unresolved V genes and leave the rest unexplained. The V and J calls and clone size are taken from that table; D and trimming were inferred from the DNA. The sample table contains over 130,000 clones; only one count was recorded for about four fifths of them. The ten largest clones represent approximately 2.3% of the sample.

V is pared back by 7 bases and J by 4 bases, with 22 bases lying between the germline termini. The germline V gene (reference sequence) provides CDR1 LNHDA and CDR2 SQIVND. The CDR3 holds 16 amino acids from the cysteine to the phenylalanine. Left in the record is the CDR3 DNA by itself, 48 bases read in frame from the first base. The TCR comes from a male donor in good health and CMV-seronegative. Sequenced sample: PBMCs. The sequence links TRBV19 to TRBJ1-1, with a tentative D gene TRBD1 over 5 matching bases. CDR3 reads: CASTPGGEILVTEAFF. The DNA sequence is TGTGCCAGTACCCCTGGGGGGGAAATCTTGGTCACTGAAGCTTTCTTT.